These T cell receptor beta chains were read from a single sample in a study of beta chain features in type 1 diabetes. TCRdb keeps only in-frame clones here, not all; method: immunoSEQ multiplex PCR. The sample gives 500,000 to 850,000 clones, roughly 13% of which show up once; 0.035% to 0.045% is in the top ten. The sample consisted of naive CD4+ T cells from blood. Receptors originate from a man younger than 35 with type 1 diabetes. Each CDR3 is given with its conserved first and last residue. D genes are given only for firm matches. Size tells how often a clone was seen (once, few, many) or the class of an expanded clone, and some rows leave it out.

v_gene: TRBV6-6
d_gene: -
j_gene: TRBJ1-4
abundance: -
CDR3nt: TGTGCCAGCAGTCCACGGCAGGGAGGTGAAAAACTGTTTTTT
CDR3aa: CASSPRQGGEKLFF

v_gene: TRBV2
d_gene: TRBD2
j_gene: TRBJ2-1
abundance: -
CDR3nt: TGTGCCAGCAGTGAACAGACTAGCGGGAGGGCCTGGTCCTACAATGAGCAGTTCTTC
CDR3aa: CASSEQTSGRAWSYNEQFF

v_gene: TRBV18
d_gene: -
j_gene: TRBJ1-2
abundance: -
CDR3nt: TGTGCCAGCTCACCATCGCAGGGCATCACGAGCTACACCTTC
CDR3aa: CASSPSQGITSYTF

v_gene: TRBV14
d_gene: TRBD1
j_gene: TRBJ1-2
abundance: -
CDR3nt: TGTGCCAGCAGCCAAGGGGACAGGCCGGGGCGGCGTGGCTACACCTTC
CDR3aa: CASSQGDRPGRRGYTF

v_gene: TRBV7-2
d_gene: -
j_gene: TRBJ2-5
abundance: few
CDR3nt: TGTGCCAGCAGCTTAGCACGAGCGAAAGAGACCCAGTACTTC
CDR3aa: CASSLARAKETQYF

v_gene: TRBV19
d_gene: -
j_gene: TRBJ2-7
abundance: few
CDR3nt: TGTGCCAGTACAGACAGTACCTACGAGCAGTACTTC
CDR3aa: CASTDSTYEQYF

v_gene: TRBV28
d_gene: -
j_gene: TRBJ1-5
abundance: few
CDR3nt: TGTGCCAGCAGTGGGGGAGACAATCAGCCCCAGCATTTT
CDR3aa: CASSGGDNQPQHF

v_gene: TRBV29-1
d_gene: TRBD1
j_gene: TRBJ2-7
abundance: few
CDR3nt: TGCAGCGCCTTAGACAGGGATTCCTACGAGCAGTACTTC
CDR3aa: CSALDRDSYEQYF

v_gene: TRBV6-6
d_gene: -
j_gene: TRBJ2-7
abundance: -
CDR3nt: TGTGCCAGCAGCTCTAGGGGCTACGAGCAGTACTTC
CDR3aa: CASSSRGYEQYF

v_gene: TRBV29-1
d_gene: -
j_gene: TRBJ2-7
abundance: -
CDR3nt: TGCAGCGTTGTGCCCCTAGGGGACGCTAAGCAGTACTTC
CDR3aa: CSVVPLGDAKQYF

v_gene: TRBV5-1
d_gene: -
j_gene: TRBJ2-7
abundance: -
CDR3nt: TGCGCCAGCAGCTCTCCGGACGGGTCCTACGAGCAGTACTTC
CDR3aa: CASSSPDGSYEQYF

v_gene: TRBV7-2
d_gene: -
j_gene: TRBJ2-6
abundance: few
CDR3nt: TGTGCCAGCGCGGGGTCAGGCTCTGGGGCCAACGTCCTGACTTTC
CDR3aa: CASAGSGSGANVLTF

v_gene: TRBV28
d_gene: -
j_gene: TRBJ1-2
abundance: -
CDR3nt: TGTGCCAACTCGGGGCCCCTGGGCGGCTACACCTTC
CDR3aa: CANSGPLGGYTF

v_gene: TRBV5-6
d_gene: TRBD1
j_gene: TRBJ1-4
abundance: few
CDR3nt: TGTGCCAGCAGCCCGGTAGGGGACAGGGGGCGTGAAAAACTGTTTTTT
CDR3aa: CASSPVGDRGREKLFF

v_gene: TRBV19
d_gene: TRBD2
j_gene: TRBJ2-1
abundance: -
CDR3nt: TGTGCCAGTAGGATAGCGGGAGGGCCGGACAATGAGCAGTTCTTC
CDR3aa: CASRIAGGPDNEQFF

v_gene: TRBV6-5
d_gene: TRBD2
j_gene: TRBJ2-7
abundance: -
CDR3nt: TGTGCCAGCAGGAGGACTAGCGGGGCCGAGCAGTACTTC
CDR3aa: CASRRTSGAEQYF

v_gene: TRBV19
d_gene: -
j_gene: TRBJ1-2
abundance: -
CDR3nt: TGTGCCAGCTTAGCTCTACAGGTCCCATGGGGCTACACCTTC
CDR3aa: CASLALQVPWGYTF

v_gene: TRBV25-1
d_gene: -
j_gene: TRBJ2-7
abundance: few
CDR3nt: TGTGCCAGCAGTGAATATCGGTTCCTCACCTACGAGCAGTACTTC
CDR3aa: CASSEYRFLTYEQYF

v_gene: TRBV11-1
d_gene: TRBD1
j_gene: TRBJ2-1
abundance: few
CDR3nt: TGTGCCAGCAGCTATCTCGGGCAGGGGGTAAACAATGAGCAGTTCTTC
CDR3aa: CASSYLGQGVNNEQFF

v_gene: TRBV7-2
d_gene: TRBD1
j_gene: TRBJ1-2
abundance: -
CDR3nt: TGTGCCAGCAGCTCCGACAGGGCTGGCTACACCTTC
CDR3aa: CASSSDRAGYTF

v_gene: TRBV10-3
d_gene: -
j_gene: TRBJ2-7
abundance: few
CDR3nt: TGTGCCATCAGTGTCTATGGGCAGCAGTACTTC
CDR3aa: CAISVYGQQYF

v_gene: TRBV2
d_gene: -
j_gene: TRBJ2-3
abundance: few
CDR3nt: TGTGCCAGCGGGGCCTCAGATACGCAGTATTTT
CDR3aa: CASGASDTQYF

v_gene: TRBV6-5
d_gene: TRBD2
j_gene: TRBJ2-1
abundance: once
CDR3nt: TGTGCCAGCAGTGGAACCCTAGCGGCCAATGAGCAGTTCTTC
CDR3aa: CASSGTLAANEQFF

v_gene: TRBV18
d_gene: -
j_gene: TRBJ1-4
abundance: few
CDR3nt: TGTGCCAGCTCACCACCGGGACCGACTGGCATCGGGAAACTGTTTTTT
CDR3aa: CASSPPGPTGIGKLFF

v_gene: TRBV5-1
d_gene: -
j_gene: TRBJ2-5
abundance: few
CDR3nt: TGCGCCAGCAGCGGCCAGCGGGCCGGACAAGAGACCCAGTACTTC
CDR3aa: CASSGQRAGQETQYF

v_gene: TRBV6-6
d_gene: -
j_gene: TRBJ1-1
abundance: -
CDR3nt: TGTGCCAGCAGTTACTCCGTTCGGGGAACTGAAGCTTTCTTT
CDR3aa: CASSYSVRGTEAFF

v_gene: TRBV28
d_gene: -
j_gene: TRBJ1-5
abundance: -
CDR3nt: TGTGCCAGCAGTTTCACGGGTCGGCCCCAGCATTTT
CDR3aa: CASSFTGRPQHF

v_gene: TRBV5-6
d_gene: -
j_gene: TRBJ1-4
abundance: few
CDR3nt: TGTGCCAGCAGCCCCGGCTGGTTGAATGAAAAACTGTTTTTT
CDR3aa: CASSPGWLNEKLFF

v_gene: TRBV7-2
d_gene: TRBD1
j_gene: TRBJ1-3
abundance: few
CDR3nt: TGTGCCAGCAGCCCCACACGACAGGGGAGAGGAAACACCATATATTTT
CDR3aa: CASSPTRQGRGNTIYF

v_gene: TRBV4-1
d_gene: -
j_gene: TRBJ1-1
abundance: -
CDR3nt: TGCGCCAGCAGCCAGATCGGGCGTACTGAAGCTTTCTTT
CDR3aa: CASSQIGRTEAFF

v_gene: TRBV29-1
d_gene: TRBD1
j_gene: TRBJ1-4
abundance: -
CDR3nt: TGCAGCGTTGAAGGAGGACAGGGGCGATATGCGGGACTGTTTTTT
CDR3aa: CSVEGGQGRYAGLFF

v_gene: TRBV30
d_gene: TRBD1
j_gene: TRBJ2-7
abundance: -
CDR3nt: TGTGCCTGGAGTAAGGGCCGAGGGACAGGGGATCTCCACGAGCAGTACTTC
CDR3aa: CAWSKGRGTGDLHEQYF

v_gene: TRBV30
d_gene: -
j_gene: TRBJ1-1
abundance: -
CDR3nt: TGTGCCTGGCAATCCGGGACAGAAGCTTTCTTT
CDR3aa: CAWQSGTEAFF

v_gene: TRBV30
d_gene: -
j_gene: TRBJ2-1
abundance: -
CDR3nt: TGTGCCTGGAGTGTCGGTCCGGCGGTTGAGCAGTTCTTC
CDR3aa: CAWSVGPAVEQFF

v_gene: TRBV29-1
d_gene: -
j_gene: TRBJ1-1
abundance: -
CDR3nt: TGCAGCGTTGAATACAGCGCCATGAACACTGAAGCTTTCTTT
CDR3aa: CSVEYSAMNTEAFF

v_gene: TRBV6-5
d_gene: TRBD1
j_gene: TRBJ2-5
abundance: -
CDR3nt: TGTGCCAGCAGACCGGGACAGTTGGAGACCCAGTACTTC
CDR3aa: CASRPGQLETQYF

v_gene: TRBV5-1
d_gene: -
j_gene: TRBJ2-1
abundance: few
CDR3nt: TGCGCCAGCAGTTTGGATCCCACAGGGTCAGGTGAGCAGTTCTTC
CDR3aa: CASSLDPTGSGEQFF

v_gene: TRBV30
d_gene: -
j_gene: TRBJ1-1
abundance: few
CDR3nt: TGTGCCTGGAGAAGGGAGATGAACACTGAAGCTTTCTTT
CDR3aa: CAWRREMNTEAFF

v_gene: TRBV4-3
d_gene: TRBD1
j_gene: TRBJ2-7
abundance: -
CDR3nt: TGCGCCAGCAGCCAAGCCGCGGCCGGGACAGGGACATCCGAGCAGTACTTC
CDR3aa: CASSQAAAGTGTSEQYF

v_gene: TRBV29-1
d_gene: TRBD1
j_gene: TRBJ1-3
abundance: few
CDR3nt: TGCAGCGTTGAAGACCCGGGACAGGGAAGAAACACCATATATTTT
CDR3aa: CSVEDPGQGRNTIYF

v_gene: TRBV28
d_gene: -
j_gene: TRBJ2-7
abundance: -
CDR3nt: TGTGCCAGCAGTTTATCCACAGAGGGGCAGTACTTC
CDR3aa: CASSLSTEGQYF

v_gene: TRBV9
d_gene: -
j_gene: TRBJ1-4
abundance: -
CDR3nt: TGTGCCAGCAGCGTAGAGCCGCAGGCTAATGAAAAACTGTTTTTT
CDR3aa: CASSVEPQANEKLFF

v_gene: TRBV7-2
d_gene: -
j_gene: TRBJ2-2
abundance: few
CDR3nt: TGTGCCAGCAGCGAGGGAGTCTGGCAGGGCAGGACCGGGGAGCTGTTTTTT
CDR3aa: CASSEGVWQGRTGELFF